The 18 T cell receptor beta chains below were found in one sample sequenced in a study of coeliac disease (dated by TCRdb to 2022 to 2024). The method was the immunoSEQ multiplex PCR assay. Imported from immuneACCESS, the table was reduced by TCRdb to in-frame sequences with V and J called. These copies leave out some clones; in studies compared against another copy, an unresolved V gene accounts for under half, and the cause of the remainder is not known. Counted in this sample were over 3,500 clones; approximately 69% of them appeared once. 7.5% to 9% of the sample belongs to the ten largest clones. Sequencing was carried out using intraepithelial lymphocytes from the gut. The cell subset or site tag for this specimen amounts to: intraepithelial cell (IEC) fraction of small intestinal biopsy. The receptors originated from a man aged 25 to 40 with celiac disease.

The CDR3 loop is CASSQTGKNYEQYF. The CDR3 bases are TGTGCCAGCTCGCAAACGGGGAAGAACTACGAGCAGTACTTC. This sequence joins TRBV18 and TRBJ2-7, with D possibly TRBD2 on 5 matching bases. Germline V gene data show CDR1 as KGHSH and CDR2 as LQKENI. The CDR3 has 14 residues. V lost 6 bases, J lost 3 bases, and 15 bases lay in between.

This clone is labeled as large. The chain combines TRBV2 with TRBJ2-1, with 7 bases fitting TRBD2. The CDR3 loop spans 12 amino acids. Germline loops: CDR1 SNHLY, CDR2 FYNNEI. After removal of 8 bases from V and 3 bases from J, the junction contained 1 base not matched to a gene. The DNA of the CDR3 is TGTGCCAGCCGGGACTACTACAATGAGCAGTTCTTC. Translation: CASRDYYNEQFF.

V and J are TRBV7-9 and TRBJ1-4; D not resolved. CDR3 size: 11 residues. The ends were cut back, 6 bases at V and 10 bases at J, with 9 bases in the middle. Germline assignment: CDR1 SEHNR and CDR2 FQNEAQ (reference sequence). CDR3 residues: CASSGSGKLFF. As DNA, the CDR3 is TGTGCCAGCAGTGGTAGCGGAAAACTGTTTTTT.

The J gene is TRBJ2-1, the V gene TRBV9; 9 nucleotides match TRBD1. With 4 bases clipped from V and 4 bases from J, the junction kept 6 bases outside the gene matches. CDR1 is SGDLS and CDR2 is YYNGEE in the germline V gene. The CDR3 has 15 amino acids. This CDR3 reads CASSPTGTGYNEQFF. The CDR3 DNA reads as TGTGCCAGCAGCCCTACCGGGACAGGGTACAATGAGCAGTTCTTC.

This sequence joins TRBV7-2 and TRBJ2-1; 12 bases fit TRBD2. The CDR3 contains 14 residues. V gave up 5 bases and J gave up 10 bases; unmatched junction bases: 6. The germline V gene has CDR1 SGHTA and CDR2 FQGNSA. Here the CDR3 DNA reads TGTGCCAGCAGCCAACGACTAGCGGGGGCCGAGCAGTTCTTC. It encodes CASSQRLAGAEQFF.

The CDR3 DNA reads TGTGCCAGCAGCCTTACGACAGGGGCCAACGTCCTGACTTTC. Protein sequence: CASSLTTGANVLTF. The chain carries TRBV7-3 and TRBJ2-6; D remains unclear. V lost 5 bases and J 4 bases, leaving 9 bases between the germline ends. CDR1 SGHTA and CDR2 FQGTGA come from the germline V gene. The CDR3 contains 14 residues.

The chain combines TRBV5-1 with TRBJ2-6, with 8 bases that match TRBD1. The CDR3 consists of 20 residues. Germline values: CDR1 SGHRS, CDR2 YFSETQ. The V gene end was trimmed by 2 bases and the J gene end by 0 bases; junction bases not matched to a gene: 13. The CDR3 nucleotides are TGCGCCAGCAGCTTAGGCAATGACAGGGGCCCTATCTCTGGGGCCAACGTCCTGACTTTC. Protein product: CASSLGNDRGPISGANVLTF.

The chain joins TRBV19 to TRBJ1-1, with D possibly TRBD1 on 5 matching bases. The CDR3 totals 16 residues. V was cut by 7 bases and J by 9 bases, with 27 bases left in between. Germline loops: CDR1 LNHDA, CDR2 SQIVND (reference sequence). The CDR3 sequence is CASTIWEDSSGTKAFF. Here the CDR3 DNA reads TGTGCCAGTACCATATGGGAGGACTCTAGTGGGACTAAAGCTTTCTTT.

This clone came up a few times. The chain employs TRBV5-1 and TRBJ1-4, with TRBD1 as a possible D gene (6 bases). With 5 bases removed from V and 4 bases from J, the gap between germline ends came to 15 bases. The CDR3 contains 15 residues. CDR1 and CDR2 from the germline V gene are SGHRS and YFSETQ. The CDR3 DNA is TGCGCCAGCAGGGATAGGGACACCCATAATGAAAAACTGTTTTTT. It encodes CASRDRDTHNEKLFF. The full variable domain, completed using reference TRBV5-1 and TRBJ1-4, is KAGVTQTPRYLIKTRGQQVTLSCSPISGHRSVSWYQQTPGQGLQFLFEYFSETQRNKGNFPGRFSGRQFSNSRSEMNVSTLELGDSALYLCASRDRDTHNEKLFFGSGTQLSVL.

V usage is TRBV6-6 and J usage is TRBJ1-1; D unclear. The CDR3 sequence is 13 residues long. V lost 2 bases to trimming and J lost 5 bases, with 9 bases between them. The germline CDR1 and CDR2 sequences are MNHNY and SVGAGI (reference sequence). CDR3: CASSYVSVTEAFF. The CDR3 coding sequence is TGTGCCAGCAGTTACGTCTCGGTGACTGAAGCTTTCTTT.

The genes are TRBV18 and TRBJ2-3, with no clear D. Germline CDR1 is KGHSH and CDR2 is LQKENI. CDR3 length equals 17 residues. Trimming shortened V by 0 bases and J by 0 bases, and 13 bases separated the two germline ends. CDR3 coding DNA: TGTGCCAGCTCACCACCGATCGGCGGCCATAGCACAGATACGCAGTATTTT. It yields the protein CASSPPIGGHSTDTQYF.

The V gene is TRBV18, the J gene TRBJ2-7, with 14 positions matching TRBD2. V trimming: 4 bases; J trimming: 2 bases; junction bases outside the gene matches: 13. CDR3 length equals 19 residues. The germline V gene encodes CDR1 KGHSH and CDR2 LQKENI. CDR3 protein: CASSHPGLAGEESPYEQYF. CDR3 in DNA: TGTGCCAGCTCACACCCGGGACTAGCGGGAGAGGAGTCCCCCTACGAGCAGTACTTC.

The chain is built from TRBV21-1 and TRBJ2-1; the table's D call, TRBD2, has no DNA check behind it. TRBV21-1 is termed a pseudogene. There are 17 residues in the CDR3. Here the CDR3 DNA reads TGTGCCAGCAGAATGTTTATAGCTACACCTTCCGACAATGAGCAGTTCTTC. Amino acids: CASRMFIATPSDNEQFF.

This clone occurred a few times. This chain links TRBV7-3 with TRBJ2-1; perhaps TRBD2 as D (6 bases). Germline V gene lookup returns CDR1 SGHTA and CDR2 FQGTGA. CDR3 length: 16 amino acids. V dropped 5 bases and J dropped 6 bases, with 20 bases sitting between them. The CDR3 nucleotides are TGTGCCAGCAGCCTCTTGGGCCCCGGGGAGGTCAATGAGCAGTTCTTC. Protein sequence: CASSLLGPGEVNEQFF.

This rearrangement joins TRBV27 to TRBJ2-7; weak D call: TRBD1 (6 bases). The CDR3 spans 16 residues. The ends were cut back, 6 bases at V and 1 base at J, with 19 bases in the middle. CDR1 is MNHEY and CDR2 is SMNVEV in the germline V gene (reference sequence). CDR3 in amino acids: CASSKTGTATSYEQYF. CDR3 sequence (DNA): TGTGCCAGCAGCAAAACAGGGACCGCAACTTCCTACGAGCAGTACTTC.

The J gene is TRBJ2-1, the V gene TRBV5-8; D is perhaps TRBD2 (7 bases). This CDR3 comprises 17 residues. V lost 8 bases and J 6 bases, leaving 27 bases between the germline ends. CDR1 and CDR2 (germline): SGHTS, YDEGEE. The CDR3 reads CARGKRGFLAGLNEQFF. The CDR3 DNA reads as TGTGCCAGGGGGAAAAGGGGGTTTTTAGCGGGCCTCAATGAGCAGTTCTTC.

Remarks on this clone: Mismatch with germline at one junction end may stem from a read error. Other DNA sequences of this sample code for an identical CDR3. This chain joins TRBV4-2 and TRBJ2-2; TRBD2 matches 13 bases. The CDR3 sequence is 18 residues long. Germline V CDR1 and CDR2: LGHNA, YNFKEQ. For the CDR3, the DNA is TGTGCCAGCAGCCCAGGGACTAGCGGGAATACGAACACCGGGGAACTGTTTTTT. Its translation is CASSPGTSGNTNTGELFF.

CDR3 residues: CASRAFPAGEQYF. In nucleotides, the CDR3 is TGTGCCAGCAGGGCTTTCCCCGCGGGAGAGCAGTACTTC. The chain couples TRBV6-5 to TRBJ2-7, with D possibly TRBD2 on 6 matching bases. CDR3 length: 13 residues. Germline V gene sequence: CDR1 MNHEY, CDR2 SVGAGI. With 6 bases removed from V and 7 bases from J, the gap between germline ends came to 16 bases.